Presented here are 32 T cell receptor beta chains from one specimen sequenced in a study of T cell repertoires in cytomegalovirus infection. TCRdb fed the reads into MiXCR, producing one record per CDR3 protein. The table includes about 300,000 distinct CDR3 sequences, around 10% detected once. Sequenced sample: PBMCs. The receptors were sampled from a human donor in good health (CMV status not recorded). Some clones in this sample may be carry-over from other donors' samples.

This clonotype was seen ten or more times. This chain uses TRBV7-9 with TRBJ1-1; 9 nucleotides match TRBD1. J lost 7 bases, V lost 5 bases, and 5 bases had no gene match. CDR1 and CDR2 (germline): SEHNR, FQNEAQ (reference sequence). This CDR3 is 13 amino acids long. The CDR3 reads CASSERQGGEAFF. In DNA, the CDR3 is TGTGCCAGCAGCGAGCGACAGGGGGGTGAAGCTTTCTTT.

In this sample, this clonotype turned up a few times. This chain joins TRBV15 and TRBJ2-7; D is unresolved. With 0 bases removed from V and 3 bases from J, the gap between germline ends came to 6 bases. The germline gives CDR1 LNHNV, CDR2 YYDKDF (reference sequence). The CDR3 covers 13 residues. CDR3 protein: CATSRETVYEQYF. DNA of the CDR3: TGTGCCACCAGCAGAGAGACCGTCTACGAGCAGTACTTC.

This clonotype was recorded many times. The rearrangement joins TRBV5-5 to TRBJ2-1; maybe TRBD2 (6 bases). Looked up from germline, CDR1 is SGHKS and CDR2 is YYEKEE (reference sequence). The CDR3 consists of 13 residues. Deletions cut 4 bases from V and 10 bases from J, with 15 bases between. The CDR3 nucleotides are TGTGCCAGCAGCCTGACGTGGAGGGACGAGCAGTTCTTC. Amino acids: CASSLTWRDEQFF. Full variable domain (remainder filled in from reference TRBV5-5 and TRBJ2-1): DAGVTQSPTHLIKTRGQQVTLRCSPISGHKSVSWYQQVLGQGPQFIFQYYEKEERGRGNFPDRFSARQFPNYSSELNVNALLLGDSALYLCASSLTWRDEQFFGPGTRLTVL.

This clonotype was counted at least ten times. The V gene is TRBV4-1, the J gene TRBJ2-1; D could derive from TRBD1 or TRBD2 (6 bases each). Trimming pared 3 bases from V and 1 base from J, leaving 10 bases between. The CDR3 contains 15 residues. Germline CDR1 MGHRA, CDR2 YSYEKL. In nucleotides, the CDR3 is TGCGCCAGCAGCCATGGGGGGACATCCTACAATGAGCAGTTCTTC. Its protein product is CASSHGGTSYNEQFF.

There are a few counts of this clonotype. This chain joins TRBV19 and TRBJ1-3; D is undetermined. The V gene's germline CDR1 is LNHDA and CDR2 SQIVND (reference sequence). The CDR3 is 14 amino acids. The germline V and J ends were trimmed by 1 base and 0 bases, with 4 bases remaining between them. The chain's CDR3 is CASSIGASGNTIYF. The DNA of the CDR3 is TGTGCCAGTAGTATAGGGGCCTCTGGAAACACCATATATTTT.

This clonotype was seen ten or more times. This chain links TRBV11-2 with TRBJ2-1, with TRBD1 identical over 7 bases. The CDR3 has 13 amino acids. Germline CDR1 is SGHAT and CDR2 is FQNNGV. Trimming cost V 5 bases and J 6 bases; bases outside gene matches: 4. CDR3 protein: CASSPTGVNEQFF. CDR3 DNA: TGTGCCAGCAGCCCAACAGGGGTCAATGAGCAGTTCTTC. The whole variable domain, remainder taken from reference TRBV11-2 and TRBJ2-1, is EAGVAQSPRYKIIEKRQSVAFWCNPISGHATLYWYQQILGQGPKLLIQFQNNGVVDDSQLPKDRFSAERLKGVDSTLKIQPAKLEDSAVYLCASSPTGVNEQFFGPGTRLTVL.

The chain couples TRBV28 to TRBJ1-1; weak D call: TRBD1 (6 bases). Trimming removed 5 bases at V and 1 base at J, with 14 bases between. The CDR3 totals 15 residues. Germline loops: CDR1 MDHEN, CDR2 SYDVKM. The CDR3 loop reads CASSPADSRNTEAFF. For the CDR3, the DNA is TGTGCCAGCAGTCCAGCGGACAGCCGGAACACTGAAGCTTTCTTT.

At least ten counts were recorded for this clonotype. The J gene is TRBJ2-2, the V gene TRBV23-1; 12 bases map to TRBD2. TRBV23-1 is placed among ORFs of uncertain function. CDR3 length: 17 amino acids. The trim removed 2 bases at V and 6 bases at J, leaving 7 bases unmatched. The CDR3 loop reads CASSQRLAGALPGELFF. CDR3 DNA: TGCGCCAGCAGTCAACGACTAGCGGGGGCCCTTCCCGGGGAGCTGTTTTTT.

This clonotype was observed a few times. The rearrangement joins TRBV29-1 to TRBJ2-2; no clear D gene. Germline V gene data show CDR1 as SQVTM and CDR2 as ANQGSEA. Trimming removed 1 base from V and 6 bases from J, with 9 bases in between. The CDR3 covers 13 residues. In DNA, the CDR3 is TGCAGCGTTGAAGGGCAGCATCCCGGGGAGCTGTTTTTT. Translating it yields CSVEGQHPGELFF.

This clonotype showed up many times. The rearrangement links TRBV20-1 to TRBJ2-3; 9 bases line up with TRBD2. Germline lookup yields CDR1 DFQATT and CDR2 SNEGSKA (reference sequence). The V gene end was trimmed by 3 bases and the J gene end by 2 bases; junction bases not matched to a gene: 9. This CDR3 has 16 residues. Here the CDR3 DNA reads TGCAGTGCTAGGCTCGGTAGCGGGGGCTTCACAGATACGCAGTATTTT. It codes for CSARLGSGGFTDTQYF.

This clonotype was counted at least ten times. The V call is TRBV6-1, the J call TRBJ2-1; D gene ambiguous. The germline gives CDR1 MNHNS, CDR2 SASEGT. The CDR3 has 13 amino acids. Deletions cut 6 bases from V and 8 bases from J, with 14 bases between. This CDR3 is CASSYARQDEQFF. In nucleotides, the CDR3 is TGTGCCAGCAGCTACGCGCGCCAAGATGAGCAGTTCTTC.

This clonotype was counted at least ten times. This chain connects TRBV28 to TRBJ1-1; D gene uncertain. This CDR3 contains 12 residues. V lost 8 bases and J lost 1, with 8 bases in between. Germline V gene data show CDR1 as MDHEN and CDR2 as SYDVKM. The CDR3 loop reads CASLRSNTEAFF. The CDR3 DNA is TGTGCCAGCCTTCGATCGAACACTGAAGCTTTCTTT.

The chain couples TRBV6-4 to TRBJ2-1; D not certain. Germline CDR1 reads MRHNA; CDR2 reads SNTAGT. CDR3 length: 14 residues. Trimming pared 4 bases from V and 5 bases from J, leaving 12 bases between. In nucleotides, the CDR3 is TGTGCCAGCAGTGCATTTAATTTAGACAATGAGCAGTTCTTC. It translates to CASSAFNLDNEQFF.

This clonotype was counted at least ten times. The J gene is TRBJ2-2, the V gene TRBV2, with D perhaps TRBD2 (6 bases). Germline lookup yields CDR1 SNHLY and CDR2 FYNNEI. Trimming removed 8 bases at V and 8 bases at J, with 21 bases between. This CDR3 contains 15 residues. The CDR3 sequence is CASSPGTLSPGELFF. CDR3 coding DNA: TGTGCCAGCTCTCCCGGGACTCTCTCTCCAGGGGAGCTGTTTTTT.

This clonotype was seen many times. The J gene is TRBJ2-5, the V gene TRBV20-1; D uncertain. The CDR3 is made up of 12 amino acids. Germline-derived CDR1 and CDR2 are DFQATT and SNEGSKA (reference sequence). The germline V and J ends were trimmed by 0 bases and 7 bases, with 9 bases remaining between them. The CDR3 region is CSARDAPWTQYF. The DNA for the CDR3 is TGCAGTGCTAGAGATGCCCCTTGGACCCAGTACTTC.

This clonotype was picked up many times. The V call is TRBV7-2, the J call TRBJ1-2; the match to TRBD1 covers 7 bases. Germline loops: CDR1 SGHTA, CDR2 FQGNSA. The CDR3 sequence is 14 residues long. V lost 4 bases, J lost 7 bases, and 9 bases stayed unmatched. The CDR3 sequence is CASSYPMDRPGYTF. CDR3 DNA: TGTGCCAGCAGCTACCCCATGGACAGGCCTGGCTACACCTTC.

This clonotype was counted a few times. This rearrangement joins TRBV29-1 to TRBJ1-1, with D uncertain. Germline loops: CDR1 SQVTM, CDR2 ANQGSEA. There are 11 residues in the CDR3. V was trimmed by 2 bases and J by 11 bases, leaving 12 bases between them. CDR3 nucleotide sequence: TGCAGCGTTGAATCCAAGACCGGGGCTTTCTTT. It yields the protein CSVESKTGAFF.

There are many counts of this clonotype. This sequence joins TRBV6-2 or TRBV6-3 and TRBJ2-1, with 11 bases aligning to TRBD2. After removal of 4 bases from V and 6 bases from J, the junction contained 8 bases not matched to a gene. This CDR3 is built from 16 residues. Germline values: CDR1 MNHEY, CDR2 SVGEGT. The CDR3 loop is CASSFPLAGGSNEQFF. Here the CDR3 DNA reads TGTGCCAGCAGTTTCCCGCTAGCGGGGGGATCCAATGAGCAGTTCTTC.

As to this clonotype: A much larger clone lies one base from this, so it may be a read error. The chain employs TRBV28 and TRBJ2-7, with a tentative D call TRBD1 (6 bases). Per germline, CDR1 MDHEN and CDR2 SYDVKM. Trimming left V 3 bases short and J 4 bases short, with 13 bases between. This CDR3 comprises 14 residues. The CDR3: CASSFGQGHYEQYV. The DNA for the CDR3 is TGTGCCAGCAGTTTTGGGCAGGGGCATTACGAGCAGTACGTC.

This clonotype was seen only a few times. V is TRBV4-1 and J is TRBJ2-5; D might be TRBD2 (6 bases). V shed 1 base and J shed 4 bases, with 7 bases lying between them. This CDR3 contains 13 residues. Germline CDR1 MGHRA, CDR2 YSYEKL. CDR3 nucleotide sequence: TGCGCCAGCAGCCAAGCGCGGGGAGAGACCCAGTACTTC. Its protein product is CASSQARGETQYF.

This clonotype was picked up many times. V and J are TRBV28 and TRBJ2-7, with D perhaps TRBD1 (5 bases). Germline V gene lookup returns CDR1 MDHEN and CDR2 SYDVKM. The V and J ends lost 6 bases and 4 bases respectively, with 16 bases between them. This CDR3 spans 14 amino acids. The DNA of the CDR3 is TGTGCCAGCAGAGGACAAGCCTCAAAGTACGAGCAGTACGTC. Its translation is CASRGQASKYEQYV.

This clonotype was observed a few times. The V call is TRBV29-1, the J call TRBJ1-2, with TRBD1 as a possible D gene (6 bases). This CDR3 has 12 residues. CDR1 is SQVTM, CDR2 ANQGSEA, per germline. V lost 6 bases and J 4 bases, leaving 12 bases between the germline ends. CDR3 residues: CSVPTRGYGYTF. Written as DNA, the CDR3 is TGCAGCGTCCCCACCAGGGGCTATGGCTACACCTTC.

The table lists this clonotype with many counts. The genes are TRBV20-1 and TRBJ2-1, with 7 bases identical to TRBD1. CDR3 size: 14 residues. CDR1 is DFQATT and CDR2 is SNEGSKA in the germline V gene (reference sequence). The CDR3 region is CNPQGMSSYNEQFF. The CDR3 bases are TGCAACCCACAGGGGATGAGCTCCTACAATGAGCAGTTCTTC.

This clonotype was recorded at least ten times. The chain is built from TRBV7-6 and TRBJ2-3; TRBD1 is a possible D gene (6 bases). Trimming stripped 5 bases from V and 2 bases from J, with 14 bases between. The CDR3 consists of 15 residues. The germline V gene encodes CDR1 SGHVS and CDR2 FNYEAQ. The chain's CDR3 is CASSPQGFYTDTQYF. CDR3 bases: TGTGCCAGCAGCCCACAGGGTTTTTACACAGATACGCAGTATTTT.

This clonotype was observed at least ten times. The chain uses TRBV14 and TRBJ2-5; the D gene is possibly TRBD1 (6 bases). There are 17 residues in the CDR3. CDR1 is SGHDN and CDR2 is FVKESK in the germline V gene. Trimming took off 2 bases at V and 3 bases at J, with 19 bases between the two ends. The CDR3, as DNA: TGTGCCAGCAGCCAAAAGGGACATTCCCTCGCCAAAGAGACCCAGTACTTC. Translating it yields CASSQKGHSLAKETQYF.

This clonotype was seen many times. The chain combines TRBV7-2 with TRBJ1-2; D uncertain. The CDR3 consists of 15 residues. In germline, CDR1 is SGHTA, CDR2 FQGNSA. V was shortened by 0 bases and J by 4 bases, with 12 bases between the two germline ends. CDR3 in DNA: TGTGCCAGCAGCTTAGCGCGAAAACAGTCCTATGGCTACACCTTC. Translation gives CASSLARKQSYGYTF.

This clonotype was seen repeatedly, ten times or more. V gene TRBV2 combines with J gene TRBJ2-5, with TRBD2 identical over 7 bases. J was trimmed by 5 bases and V by 5 bases; bases with no gene match: 8. This CDR3 comprises 14 residues. CDR1 SNHLY and CDR2 FYNNEI come from the germline V gene. CDR3 DNA: TGTGCCAGCAGTTTCCGCACTAGCGCCGAGACCCAGTACTTC. This translates into CASSFRTSAETQYF.

This clonotype was recorded at least ten times. The V and J genes are TRBV7-2 and TRBJ2-7; D gene unclear. The CDR3 consists of 15 residues. Germline V gene sequence: CDR1 SGHTA, CDR2 FQGNSA. The germline V and J ends were trimmed by 0 bases and 6 bases, with 15 bases remaining between them. The CDR3 DNA reads TGTGCCAGCAGCTTAGCACAGCCTCGCCGCTGCGAGCAGTACGTC. It specifies CASSLAQPRRCEQYV.

This clonotype was counted ten times or more. The V gene is TRBV4-2, the J gene TRBJ2-1, with TRBD2 as a possible D gene (6 bases). This CDR3 is 17 amino acids long. V lost 0 bases and J lost 0, with 12 bases in between. Germline CDR1 and CDR2: LGHNA and YNFKEQ. The CDR3: CASSQDLAGYSYNEQFF. In DNA, the CDR3 is TGTGCCAGCAGCCAAGACCTTGCGGGGTACTCCTACAATGAGCAGTTCTTC.

This clonotype was detected ten times or more. The J gene is TRBJ2-3, the V gene TRBV15; maybe TRBD2 (7 bases). V was pared by 8 bases and J by 4 bases, with 19 bases between. This CDR3 has 15 residues. Looked up from germline, CDR1 is LNHNV and CDR2 is YYDKDF (reference sequence). CDR3 coding DNA: TGTGCCACCGGACGGGGGGCCGGAAGGGCAGATACGCAGTATTTT. Translated: CATGRGAGRADTQYF.

This clonotype was seen repeatedly, ten times or more. V usage is TRBV19 and J usage is TRBJ1-1; D gene unclear. Germline-derived CDR1 and CDR2 are LNHDA and SQIVND (reference sequence). V was shortened by 6 bases and J by 3 bases, with 11 bases between the two germline ends. The CDR3 is 13 amino acids. The CDR3 nucleotides read TGTGCCAGTAGAATCAATGGGGACACTGAAGCTTTCTTT. Translating gives CASRINGDTEAFF. The full variable domain, in which reference TRBV19 and TRBJ1-1 provide the parts outside the CDR3, is DGGITQSPKYLFRKEGQNVTLSCEQNLNHDAMYWYRQDPGQGLRLIYYSQIVNDFQKGDIAEGYSVSREKKESFPLTVTSAQKNPTAFYLCASRINGDTEAFFGQGTRLTVV.

This clonotype has a count of ten or more. The V call is TRBV6-2 or TRBV6-3, the J call TRBJ2-7; D gene unclear. Germline CDR1 and CDR2: MNHEY and SVGEGT. The V end was cut by 4 bases, the J end by 5 bases, with 6 bases between. CDR3 size: 11 residues. CDR3 DNA sequence: TGTGCCAGCAGTTGGGGTAACGAGCAGTACTTC. Translated, it gives CASSWGNEQYF.